The clone carrying this TCR beta chain was counted ten times or more. What it binds is not known. The CDR3 sequence is 12 residues long. In germline, CDR1 is KGHSY, CDR2 FQNENV. Trimming shortened V by 4 bases and J by 10 bases, and 13 bases separated the two germline ends. The data were obtained in a study of beta chain features in type 1 diabetes. Reverse transcription of all isolated RNA meant that expressed TCRB transcripts were sequenced. Repertoires were generated with immunoSEQ multiplex PCR, while TCRdb's copy carries only in-frame clones and drops some. The sample holds about 900,000 clones, under 20% seen once. Sorting with CD45RO/CCR7/CD25/CD127/CD95/CD27 yielded naive, central memory, regulatory and stem-like memory CD4+ cells. All of the sorted populations showed purity greater than 98%. Findings of the study overall: Sequencing used cDNA, and cells with high TCR expression could therefore be over-represented. The influence of HLA type on TCRB rearrangement stayed undetermined.

This chain connects TRBV16 to TRBJ1-1, with a tentative D call TRBD1 (6 bases). The sequence was obtained from a woman aged 18-29 years in good health. The specimen was naive CD4+ T cells from blood. The CDR3 nucleotides read TGTGCCAGCAGCCGCTGGACAGTCCCAGCTTTCTTT. Protein product: CASSRWTVPAFF.